One and the same sample provided the 29 T cell receptor beta chains below, sequenced in a study of blood T cell repertoires in COVID-19. Method: immunoSEQ multiplex PCR; TCRdb's copy keeps in-frame clones and lacks some. Counted here are 60,000 or so clones, approximately 85% occurring once; the ten biggest clones make up roughly an eighth. The sample taken for sequencing was peripheral blood. All receptors come from a human donor in a cohort sampled during active COVID-19.

The CDR3 here is CASSPSTDTQYF. In DNA form, the CDR3 reads TGTGCCAGCAGCCCCTCTACAGATACGCAGTATTTT. The rearrangement joins TRBV12-3 or TRBV12-4 to TRBJ2-3; D is undetermined. The CDR3 length is 12 residues. The V end lost 6 bases, the J end lost 3 bases, and 7 bases lay between the germline ends.

The CDR3 sequence is CASSLAASTDTQYF. The CDR3, as DNA: TGTGCCAGCTCACTAGCGGCTAGCACAGATACGCAGTATTTT. The chain recombines TRBV28 with TRBJ2-3, with 8 positions matching TRBD2. The CDR3 runs to 14 residues. Germline-derived CDR1 and CDR2 are MDHEN and SYDVKM. The J segment lost 0 bases and the V segment lost 8 bases, leaving 4 bases of the junction unmatched. Supplemented by reference TRBV28 and TRBJ2-3, the full variable domain reads DVKVTQSSRYLVKRTGEKVFLECVQDMDHENMFWYRQDPGLGLRLIYFSYDVKMKEKGDIPEGYSVSREKKERFSLILESASTNQTSMYLCASSLAASTDTQYFGPGTRLTVL.

This chain joins TRBV7-9 and TRBJ1-2; D uncertain. The CDR3 spans 11 residues. Per germline, CDR1 SEHNR and CDR2 FQNEAQ (reference sequence). The V gene lost 5 bases and the J gene lost 3 bases, with 4 bases spanning the gap. This CDR3 is CASSLDYGYTF. CDR3 nucleotides: TGTGCCAGCAGCCTTGACTATGGCTACACCTTC.

This clone came up once. This CDR3 is CASSLDRLNTEAFF. The CDR3 DNA reads as TGTGCCAGCAGCTTGGACAGGCTGAACACTGAAGCTTTCTTT. V usage is TRBV5-4 and J usage is TRBJ1-1, with D tentatively TRBD1 (5 bases). This CDR3 has 14 residues. Trimming shortened V by 0 bases and J by 0 bases, and 6 bases separated the two germline ends. The germline V gene encodes CDR1 SGHNT and CDR2 YYREEE (reference sequence).

J is TRBJ2-7 and V is TRBV10-1; TRBD2 is a possible D gene (6 bases). Germline CDR1 WNHNN, CDR2 SYGVQD (reference sequence). CDR3 size: 16 residues. The V end was cut by 9 bases, the J end by 4 bases, with 25 bases between. CDR3 bases: TGCGCCAGGGTCAATCGACGGGAGCGAGGACTATACGAGCAGTACGTC. Protein sequence: CARVNRRERGLYEQYV.

The chain joins TRBV29-1 to TRBJ1-1; weak D call: TRBD1 (6 bases). The V and J ends lost 0 bases and 3 bases respectively, with 14 bases between them. Germline V CDR1 and CDR2: SQVTM, ANQGSEA. The CDR3 loop spans 15 amino acids. The CDR3 coding sequence is TGCAGCGTTGAAGAAACAGGGTTTTTGTACACTGAAGCTTTCTTT. Translating gives CSVEETGFLYTEAFF.

This clone is a singleton in its sample. Written as DNA, the CDR3 is TGTGCCAGCAGTTGGGGACAGGGCGAGAACACTGAAGCTTTCTTT. It is translated as CASSWGQGENTEAFF. This rearrangement joins TRBV7-6 to TRBJ1-1; TRBD1 agrees at 9 bases. CDR1 and CDR2 (germline): SGHVS, FNYEAQ. With 6 bases clipped from V and 1 base from J, the junction kept 6 bases outside the gene matches. The CDR3 totals 15 residues. The variable domain in full, with the rest retrieved from reference TRBV7-6 and TRBJ1-1, is GAGVSQSPRYKVTKRGQDVALRCDPISGHVSLYWYRQALGQGPEFLTYFNYEAQQDKSGLPNDRFSAERPEGSISTLTIQRTEQRDSAMYRCASSWGQGENTEAFFGQGTRLTVV.

The chain uses TRBV7-9 and TRBJ2-1; 7 bases fit TRBD1. The CDR3 extends over 15 amino acids. V lost 5 bases and J lost 4; bases outside the gene matches: 8. Germline assignment: CDR1 SEHNR and CDR2 FQNEAQ (reference sequence). DNA for the CDR3: TGTGCCAGCAGCCTGCGGACAGGTTTTTACAATGAGCAGTTCTTC. Its translation: CASSLRTGFYNEQFF.

Written as DNA, the CDR3 is TGTGCCAGTAGTATAGGAGGGAAAAACATTCAGTACTTC. Its protein is CASSIGGKNIQYF. The V and J genes are TRBV19 and TRBJ2-4, with D possibly being TRBD2 (5 bases). V was pared by 1 base and J by 4 bases, with 5 bases between. Per the germline V gene, CDR1 is LNHDA and CDR2 is SQIVND (reference sequence). The CDR3 runs to 13 residues.

The chain has TRBV7-8 and TRBJ1-5; D call uncertain. The germline V gene has CDR1 SGHVS and CDR2 FQNEAQ. The V and J ends lost 4 bases and 9 bases respectively, with 19 bases between them. The CDR3 has 15 amino acids. The CDR3 coding sequence is TGTGCCAGCAGCTCAACGACGGGTTCAGTTGGGCCCCAGCATTTT. Its protein product is CASSSTTGSVGPQHF.

The J gene is TRBJ2-7, the V gene TRBV14, with TRBD1 matching 9 bases. This CDR3 has 14 amino acids. The junction had 6 bases not matched to a gene; V was cut back by 3 bases and J by 6 bases. CDR1 and CDR2 from the germline V gene are SGHDN and FVKESK. The CDR3 spells CASSQGGQGTEQYV. The DNA for the CDR3 is TGTGCCAGCAGCCAGGGGGGACAGGGAACCGAGCAGTACGTC.

The chain recombines TRBV5-8 with TRBJ2-1; 7 bases are a match to TRBD1. The germline CDR1 and CDR2 sequences are SGHTS and YDEGEE. This CDR3 has 15 amino acids. Unmatched junction bases numbered 8, after V lost 6 bases and J lost 2 bases. CDR3 region: CASTQGVSTYNEQFF. The DNA for the CDR3 is TGTGCCAGCACCCAGGGGGTTTCTACCTACAATGAGCAGTTCTTC.

The CDR3 loop is CASSQVGLNTGELFF. The CDR3 DNA reads TGTGCCAGCAGCCAAGTGGGCTTGAACACCGGGGAGCTGTTTTTT. The chain links TRBV3-1 (or the pseudogene TRBV3-2) to TRBJ2-2; D is ambiguous. There are 15 residues in the CDR3. In germline, CDR1 is LGHDT, CDR2 YNNKEL (reference sequence). V shed 1 base and J shed 1 base, with 7 bases lying between them.

The chain combines TRBV10-2 with TRBJ1-1, with no clear D. V was clipped by 3 bases and J by 1 base, with 9 bases between them. This CDR3 is 14 amino acids long. Germline V gives CDR1 WSHSY, CDR2 SAAADI. CDR3 region: CASSENRRNTEAFF. The CDR3 nucleotides read TGCGCCAGCAGTGAAAACAGAAGGAACACTGAAGCTTTCTTT.

This clone has only one observation. The rearrangement links TRBV6-5 to TRBJ1-2; D is unresolved. The CDR3 is 15 amino acids. With 0 bases removed from V and 3 bases from J, the gap between germline ends came to 11 bases. CDR1 and CDR2 from the germline V gene are MNHEY and SVGAGI. The CDR3 spells CASSYSSPIYYGYTF. The CDR3 DNA reads as TGTGCCAGCAGTTACTCGAGCCCCATCTACTATGGCTACACCTTC.

This clone was picked up a small number of times. V usage is TRBV13 and J usage is TRBJ2-1; unclear D gene. V was pared by 2 bases and J by 8 bases, with 10 bases between. Per the germline V gene, CDR1 is PRHDT and CDR2 is FYEKMQ (reference sequence). The CDR3 totals 13 residues. DNA of the CDR3: TGTGCCAGCAGCTTAACGATGAGGTATGAGCAGTTCTTC. Protein sequence: CASSLTMRYEQFF.

The V and J genes are TRBV7-2 and TRBJ2-2; D is ambiguous. Germline assignment: CDR1 SGHTA and CDR2 FQGNSA. This CDR3 has 14 residues. The V end lost 3 bases, the J end lost 6 bases, and 11 bases lay between the germline ends. The CDR3 sequence is CASSFGLQPGELFF. CDR3 bases: TGTGCCAGCAGCTTCGGTCTACAGCCCGGGGAGCTGTTTTTT.

This clone occurred once. The chain joins TRBV6-4 to TRBJ2-1; 7 nucleotides agree with TRBD2. V was pared by 4 bases and J by 2 bases, with 2 bases of the junction left unmatched. This CDR3 comprises 14 residues. The germline gives CDR1 MRHNA, CDR2 SNTAGT. The CDR3 nucleotides are TGTGCCAGCAGTGGAAGCGGGGCCTACAATGAGCAGTTCTTC. Protein sequence: CASSGSGAYNEQFF.

CDR3 residues: CSVEAGTTTYEQYF. CDR3 sequence (DNA): TGCAGCGTTGAAGCAGGGACAACTACCTACGAGCAGTACTTC. The genes are TRBV29-1 and TRBJ2-7, with D possibly TRBD1 on 6 matching bases. Germline V gene data show CDR1 as SQVTM and CDR2 as ANQGSEA. V was trimmed by 1 base and J by 2 bases, leaving 12 bases between them. This CDR3 is 14 amino acids long.

V is TRBV5-5 and J is TRBJ1-1; 9 bases fit TRBD1. V lost 0 bases, J lost 0 bases, and 6 bases stayed unmatched. Germline V gene data show CDR1 as SGHKS and CDR2 as YYEKEE (reference sequence). The CDR3 loop spans 17 amino acids. The chain's CDR3 is CASSLVGTGLMNTEAFF. For the CDR3, the DNA is TGTGCCAGCAGCTTGGTGGGGACAGGGCTAATGAACACTGAAGCTTTCTTT.

The chain carries TRBV9 and TRBJ2-7; D not resolved. CDR1 SGDLS and CDR2 YYNGEE come from the germline V gene. The CDR3 consists of 13 residues. V dropped 0 bases and J dropped 4 bases, with 8 bases sitting between them. CDR3 DNA sequence: TGTGCCAGCAGCGTAGGGCAGACTTACGAGCAGTACTTC. Its protein is CASSVGQTYEQYF.

V usage is TRBV29-1 and J usage is TRBJ2-3, with 8 bases fitting TRBD2. V lost 4 bases to trimming and J lost 6 bases; unmatched junction nucleotides: 3. The CDR3 loop spans 12 amino acids. Per germline, CDR1 SQVTM and CDR2 ANQGSEA. The CDR3 nucleotides are TGCAGCGTTGGGACGGGGGGGGATACGCAGTATTTT. It codes for CSVGTGGDTQYF.

The chain carries TRBV30 and TRBJ2-1; TRBD2 matches at 15 bases. Germline values: CDR1 GTSNPN, CDR2 SVGIG (reference sequence). This CDR3 comprises 18 residues. V trimming: 0 bases; J trimming: 0 bases; junction bases outside the gene matches: 3. This CDR3 is CAWSVGTSGGSSYNEQFF. CDR3 coding DNA: TGTGCCTGGAGTGTGGGGACTAGCGGGGGGAGCTCCTACAATGAGCAGTTCTTC.

This clone was detected only a few times. The rearrangement links TRBV18 to TRBJ1-6, with D possibly being TRBD1 (5 bases). The CDR3 has 13 amino acids. Germline V gene data show CDR1 as KGHSH and CDR2 as LQKENI. The V end lost 3 bases, the J end lost 7 bases, and 7 bases lay between the germline ends. This chain's CDR3 is CASSPGGNSPLHF. In DNA, the CDR3 is TGTGCCAGCTCACCGGGGGGGAATTCACCCCTCCACTTT.

The gene calls are TRBV7-9 and TRBJ1-6; D is perhaps TRBD1 (5 bases). Trimming left V 1 base short and J 5 bases short, with 15 bases between. The germline V gene encodes CDR1 SEHNR and CDR2 FQNEAQ (reference sequence). The CDR3 length is 17 residues. The CDR3 bases are TGTGCCAGCAGCTTAGGGGTGGAGTGGGGGGATAATTCACCCCTCCACTTT. Its translation is CASSLGVEWGDNSPLHF.

The chain recombines TRBV19 with TRBJ2-3; 9 positions match TRBD2. From germline, CDR1 is LNHDA and CDR2 SQIVND (reference sequence). V was clipped by 5 bases and J by 0 bases; unmatched bases: 9. This CDR3 is 17 amino acids long. The CDR3 DNA is TGTGCCAGTAGTCCGCCGTCTAGCGGGGCTAGCACAGATACGCAGTATTTT. Protein product: CASSPPSSGASTDTQYF.

The rearrangement links TRBV5-1 to TRBJ2-2; 10 nucleotides match TRBD2. From germline, CDR1 is SGHRS and CDR2 YFSETQ. V lost 2 bases to trimming and J lost 3 bases; unmatched junction nucleotides: 1. There are 15 residues in the CDR3. The CDR3 is CASSFGLADTGELFF. DNA for the CDR3: TGCGCCAGCAGCTTTGGACTAGCGGACACCGGGGAGCTGTTTTTT.

V is TRBV3-1 (or the pseudogene TRBV3-2) and J is TRBJ1-5, with 8 bases that match TRBD1. The trim removed 4 bases at V and 1 base at J, leaving 3 bases unmatched. The CDR3 sequence is 15 residues long. Germline CDR1 LGHDT, CDR2 YNNKEL (reference sequence). As DNA, the CDR3 is TGTGCCAGCAGCCCCCAGGGGGCGAGCAATCAGCCCCAGCATTTT. Translation: CASSPQGASNQPQHF.

This clone showed up just a few times. J is TRBJ2-7 and V is TRBV7-7; 8 positions match TRBD1. The germline V gene has CDR1 SSHAT and CDR2 FNYEAQ (reference sequence). The V and J ends lost 5 bases and 5 bases, in that order; junction bases with no gene match: 8. The CDR3 consists of 14 residues. The CDR3 is CASSEGTGFDEQYF. In DNA, the CDR3 is TGTGCCAGCAGCGAAGGGACAGGCTTTGACGAGCAGTACTTC.